The 32 T cell receptor beta chains listed next were all sequenced from one sample in a study of T cell clones after liver transplantation. Generated by immunoSEQ multiplex PCR, the TCRdb table keeps only in-frame clones and is missing some. The sample consists of roughly 120,000 clones, 90% of them appearing once. Sequencing was performed on CD4+ T cells from blood, taken 12 months after liver transplant. These receptors came from a human patient who received a liver transplant. The T cells may come from the graft donor.

Sample share makes this clone medium-sized. This chain uses TRBV15 with TRBJ1-1, with a possible D match to TRBD1 (5 bases). V was trimmed by 0 bases and J by 0 bases, leaving 20 bases between them. The CDR3 loop spans 19 amino acids. Germline V lookup: CDR1 LNHNV, CDR2 YYDKDF (reference sequence). The CDR3 coding sequence is TGTGCCACCAGCAGAGATAGGAGTAGGAACGGGGACCTGAACACTGAAGCTTTCTTT. The encoded protein is CATSRDRSRNGDLNTEAFF.

The chain uses TRBV7-9 and TRBJ2-1; possible D gene TRBD2, 5 bases. Germline V gene lookup returns CDR1 SEHNR and CDR2 FQNEAQ (reference sequence). Trimming cost V 3 bases and J 6 bases, with 18 bases left between them. The CDR3 contains 16 residues. This chain's CDR3 is CASSFVRASLINEQFF. The CDR3 region has the DNA TGTGCCAGCAGCTTCGTCCGGGCTAGCCTCATCAATGAGCAGTTCTTC.

As concerns this clone: Germline is not matched at one junction end, which may reflect a read error. The chain links TRBV28 to TRBJ1-2; 12 bases agree with TRBD1. The CDR3 extends over 12 amino acids. Per the germline V gene, CDR1 is MDHEN and CDR2 is SYDVKM. The DNA of the CDR3 is TGTGCCAGCAGTTTATTCGGGACAGGGGGCTCTTTC. Its protein product is CASSLFGTGGSF.

V and J are TRBV28 and TRBJ2-2; 7 nucleotides align to TRBD1. The germline V gene encodes CDR1 MDHEN and CDR2 SYDVKM. The length of the CDR3 is 13 residues. V lost 6 bases, J lost 8 bases, and 6 bases stayed unmatched. The CDR3 sequence is CASRPGQLGELFF. The CDR3 DNA sequence: TGTGCCAGCAGACCGGGACAGTTAGGGGAGCTGTTTTTT.

The chain recombines TRBV29-1 with TRBJ1-2; D is undetermined. The CDR3 spans 14 residues. Deletions cut 3 bases from V and 6 bases from J, with 17 bases between. Germline lookup yields CDR1 SQVTM and CDR2 ANQGSEA. CDR3 coding DNA: TGCAGCGTTGATCCCACGGGGAACTCAAATGGCTACACCTTC. Its protein is CSVDPTGNSNGYTF. Using reference TRBV29-1 and TRBJ1-2 for the parts outside the CDR3, the full variable domain is SAVISQKPSRDICQRGTSLTIQCQVDSQVTMMFWYRQQPGQSLTLIATANQGSEATYESGFVIDKFPISRPNLTFSTLTVSNMSPEDSSIYLCSVDPTGNSNGYTFGSGTRLTVV.

The chain has TRBV2 and TRBJ2-5; possible D gene TRBD1, 6 bases. The ends were cut back, 8 bases at V and 5 bases at J, with 9 bases in the middle. Germline loops: CDR1 SNHLY, CDR2 FYNNEI. CDR3 length equals 11 residues. The CDR3 spells CASHRDETQYF. DNA for the CDR3: TGTGCCAGCCACAGGGATGAGACCCAGTACTTC.

The chain joins TRBV28 to TRBJ1-1, with unresolved D. V lost 5 bases and J 5 bases, leaving 9 bases between the germline ends. Germline V gene lookup returns CDR1 MDHEN and CDR2 SYDVKM. This CDR3 comprises 12 residues. The CDR3 here is CASSTAGTEAFF. DNA for the CDR3: TGTGCCAGCAGTACTGCGGGGACTGAAGCTTTCTTT.

The J gene is TRBJ2-7, the V gene TRBV20-1; unclear D gene. There are 10 residues in the CDR3. Germline assignment: CDR1 DFQATT and CDR2 SNEGSKA (reference sequence). Between the trimmed V and J ends, which lost 3 bases and 3 bases, there was a span of 3 bases. The CDR3 DNA is TGCAGTGCTAGCGACTACGAGCAGTACTTC. Protein sequence: CSASDYEQYF.

V and J are TRBV18 and TRBJ2-7; tentative D call: TRBD1 (6 bases). The germline V gene has CDR1 KGHSH and CDR2 LQKENI. The CDR3 contains 14 residues. Trimming cost V 3 bases and J 7 bases, with 16 bases left between them. CDR3 sequence: CASSPSTGKTEQYF. The CDR3 nucleotides are TGTGCCAGCTCACCTTCGACAGGTAAAACGGAGCAGTACTTC.

This clone was seen a single time. This sequence joins TRBV29-1 and TRBJ2-7, with 7 positions matching TRBD1. This CDR3 is built from 16 residues. CDR1 is SQVTM, CDR2 ANQGSEA, per germline. The junction had 13 bases not matched to a gene; V was cut back by 5 bases and J by 0 bases. The CDR3 protein is CSVSPPTGQSSYEQYF. Written as DNA, the CDR3 is TGCAGCGTTTCACCTCCCACGGGACAGAGCTCCTACGAGCAGTACTTC.

The chain has TRBV5-4 and TRBJ1-5; no clear D. V lost 4 bases, J lost 4 bases, and 12 bases lay in between. Germline CDR1 SGHNT, CDR2 YYREEE (reference sequence). This CDR3 is built from 14 residues. The CDR3 coding sequence is TGTGCCAGCAGCCTGGACGGAAAGAATCAGCCCCAGCATTTT. Its translation is CASSLDGKNQPQHF.

V usage is TRBV4-1 and J usage is TRBJ2-1; maybe TRBD1 (6 bases). CDR1 MGHRA and CDR2 YSYEKL come from the germline V gene. The CDR3 has 16 amino acids. Deletions cut 0 bases from V and 2 bases from J, with 11 bases between. The CDR3 reads CASSQDLQGTYNEQFF. The CDR3 DNA sequence: TGCGCCAGCAGCCAAGATCTGCAGGGGACCTACAATGAGCAGTTCTTC.

The count of this clone is one. The V gene is TRBV5-6, the J gene TRBJ2-1; D gene unclear. CDR3 length: 15 residues. V dropped 3 bases and J dropped 9 bases, with 19 bases sitting between them. Germline V gene data show CDR1 as SGHDT and CDR2 as YYEEEE. Here the CDR3 DNA reads TGTGCCAGCAGCTCCCTGAATACCCCTAGGTCTGAGCAGTTCTTC. It codes for CASSSLNTPRSEQFF.

The chain carries TRBV7-2 and TRBJ2-3; 10 bases align to TRBD2. V gave up 4 bases and J gave up 6 bases; unmatched junction bases: 10. Germline V gives CDR1 SGHTA, CDR2 FQGNSA. This CDR3 is 16 amino acids long. The CDR3 region is CASSSQSGRGPDTQYF. Written as DNA, the CDR3 is TGTGCCAGCAGCTCACAGAGCGGGAGGGGTCCGGATACGCAGTATTTT.

The chain carries TRBV11-3 and TRBJ2-1, with D perhaps matching TRBD2 (6 bases). Deletions cut 5 bases from V and 4 bases from J, with 12 bases between. The germline CDR1 and CDR2 sequences are SGHNT and YENEEA. The length of the CDR3 is 14 residues. As DNA, the CDR3 is TGTGCCAGCAGCCAAACTAGCAGGTACAATGAGCAGTTCTTC. This gives the protein CASSQTSRYNEQFF.

The V gene is TRBV29-1, the J gene TRBJ2-5; TRBD2 aligns across 11 bases. Germline CDR1 and CDR2: SQVTM and ANQGSEA. The CDR3 covers 17 residues. With 3 bases clipped from V and 4 bases from J, the junction kept 13 bases outside the gene matches. CDR3 protein: CSVDSPSGRQFGETQYF. In nucleotides, the CDR3 is TGCAGCGTTGACTCTCCTAGCGGGAGGCAGTTTGGAGAGACCCAGTACTTC. The full variable domain, with the rest looked up from reference TRBV29-1 and TRBJ2-5, is SAVISQKPSRDICQRGTSLTIQCQVDSQVTMMFWYRQQPGQSLTLIATANQGSEATYESGFVIDKFPISRPNLTFSTLTVSNMSPEDSSIYLCSVDSPSGRQFGETQYFGPGTRLLVL.

This clone occurred a few times. The V gene is TRBV2, the J gene TRBJ1-2; the D gene is possibly TRBD1 (6 bases). The germline gives CDR1 SNHLY, CDR2 FYNNEI. V was pared by 8 bases and J by 7 bases, with 14 bases between. CDR3 size: 12 residues. The CDR3 region is CASDGGPSGYTF. CDR3 nucleotide sequence: TGTGCCAGCGACGGGGGGCCCTCTGGCTACACCTTC.

This chain uses TRBV6-5 with TRBJ1-2, with 7 bases lining up with TRBD1. Germline loops: CDR1 MNHEY, CDR2 SVGAGI. V was clipped by 2 bases and J by 6 bases; unmatched bases: 0. The CDR3 totals 12 residues. CDR3 in DNA: TGTGCCAGCAGTTACACAGGGGATGGCTACACCTTC. The encoded protein is CASSYTGDGYTF.

The rearrangement joins TRBV29-1 to TRBJ1-5; TRBD1 matches at 7 bases. From germline, CDR1 is SQVTM and CDR2 ANQGSEA. Unmatched junction bases numbered 4, after V lost 4 bases and J lost 4 bases. This CDR3 contains 13 residues. This CDR3 is CSVGGTENQPQHF. The CDR3 DNA sequence: TGCAGCGTTGGGGGGACAGAAAATCAGCCCCAGCATTTT.

V is TRBV30 and J is TRBJ2-3; TRBD1 aligns across 9 bases. CDR3 size: 15 residues. Germline loops: CDR1 GTSNPN, CDR2 SVGIG (reference sequence). V dropped 5 bases and J dropped 0; count of bases not matched to a gene: 6. CDR3 nucleotide sequence: TGTGCCTGGGCTACAGGGGGCCGGAGCACAGATACGCAGTATTTT. This codes for CAWATGGRSTDTQYF.

The chain recombines TRBV19 with TRBJ1-5; no definite D call. The CDR3 has 15 amino acids. V shed 2 bases and J shed 0 bases, with 8 bases lying between them. The V gene's germline CDR1 is LNHDA and CDR2 SQIVND (reference sequence). Here the CDR3 DNA reads TGTGCCAGTAGTATACAGATATATAGCAATCAGCCCCAGCATTTT. As protein: CASSIQIYSNQPQHF.

As DNA, the CDR3 is TGCAGTGCTAGAGGGGACTACGAGCAGTACTTC. As protein: CSARGDYEQYF. This chain connects TRBV20-1 to TRBJ2-7, with unresolved D. Germline CDR1 DFQATT, CDR2 SNEGSKA (reference sequence). CDR3 length: 11 residues. V was pared by 1 base and J by 3 bases, with 4 bases between.

V gene TRBV10-2 combines with J gene TRBJ2-3, with 8 bases lining up with TRBD2. The CDR3 spans 14 residues. J gave up 4 bases and V 4 bases, and 4 bases lay outside the gene matches. In germline, CDR1 is WSHSY, CDR2 SAAADI. In DNA, the CDR3 is TGCGCCAGCAGTGTGGCGGGAGGCCCAGATACGCAGTATTTT. Protein: CASSVAGGPDTQYF.

This chain joins TRBV9 and TRBJ1-1; D may be TRBD1 (5 bases). CDR1 and CDR2 (germline): SGDLS, YYNGEE. The CDR3 loop spans 14 amino acids. The ends were cut back, 6 bases at V and 1 base at J, with 13 bases in the middle. This CDR3 is CASTRTPQNTEAFF. The DNA of the CDR3 is TGTGCCAGCACCCGGACACCACAGAACACTGAAGCTTTCTTT.

V usage is TRBV28 and J usage is TRBJ2-5; possibly TRBD1 for D (5 bases). The J call may be mistaken, given a closer DNA end match to TRBJ2-7. Germline CDR1 is MDHEN and CDR2 is SYDVKM. The CDR3 has 15 amino acids. The CDR3 DNA is TGTGCCAGCAGCCCTCGGACATGGCCCTCCTACGAGCAGTACTTC. Protein: CASSPRTWPSYEQYF.

This rearrangement joins TRBV19 to TRBJ2-5, with 7 bases identical to TRBD2. V lost 1 base to trimming and J lost 5 bases; unmatched junction nucleotides: 7. CDR3 length: 15 amino acids. The germline V gene encodes CDR1 LNHDA and CDR2 SQIVND (reference sequence). The CDR3 spells CASSIAPGGWETQYF. The CDR3 DNA sequence: TGTGCCAGTAGTATAGCCCCGGGGGGTTGGGAGACCCAGTACTTC.

This chain uses TRBV30 with TRBJ2-3; D uncertain. The V gene lost 0 bases and the J gene lost 7 bases, with 5 bases spanning the gap. This CDR3 is built from 11 residues. Germline values: CDR1 GTSNPN, CDR2 SVGIG (reference sequence). The CDR3, as DNA: TGTGCCTGGAGTGTACTGAATACGCAGTATTTT. The encoded protein is CAWSVLNTQYF.

J is TRBJ2-7 and V is TRBV6-6; possibly TRBD2 for D (6 bases). CDR1 and CDR2 from the germline V gene are MNHNY and SVGAGI (reference sequence). The CDR3 totals 13 residues. V gave up 5 bases and J gave up 1 base, with 9 bases separating them. In nucleotides, the CDR3 is TGTGCCAGCAGTATAGCGGAATCCTACGAGCAGTACTTC. Protein product: CASSIAESYEQYF.

The chain combines TRBV18 with TRBJ2-2; weak D call: TRBD2 (5 bases). This CDR3 has 13 residues. Germline CDR1 reads KGHSH; CDR2 reads LQKENI. The germline V and J ends were trimmed by 3 bases and 9 bases, with 11 bases remaining between them. CDR3 nucleotide sequence: TGTGCCAGCTCACCGAAACGGGGTAGGGAGCTGTTTTTT. The encoded protein is CASSPKRGRELFF.

This clone was seen more than once but under ten times. The chain is built from TRBV11-2 and TRBJ2-2; D might be TRBD1 or TRBD2, each matching 6 bases. Germline CDR1 is SGHAT and CDR2 is FQNNGV. Deletions cut 0 bases from V and 6 bases from J, with 8 bases between. The CDR3 consists of 14 residues. CDR3: CASSLDRGAGELFF. Written as DNA, the CDR3 is TGTGCCAGCAGCTTAGATAGGGGGGCCGGGGAGCTGTTTTTT.

The chain is built from TRBV7-6 and TRBJ1-1; D gene uncertain. Germline V gene lookup returns CDR1 SGHVS and CDR2 FNYEAQ. This CDR3 comprises 14 residues. V lost 1 base, J lost 1 base, and 7 bases lay in between. The CDR3 spells CASSLEGANTEAFF. CDR3 bases: TGTGCCAGCAGCTTAGAGGGAGCGAACACTGAAGCTTTCTTT.

This rearrangement joins TRBV7-3 to TRBJ2-7; 10 bases are a match to TRBD2. Per germline, CDR1 SGHTA and CDR2 FQGTGA. Trimming took 0 bases from V and 4 from J; bases not matched to a gene: 9. This CDR3 has 17 residues. CDR3 sequence reads: CASSLTGAGGPLYEQYF. The CDR3 DNA follows: TGTGCCAGCAGCTTAACTGGAGCGGGAGGGCCGTTGTACGAGCAGTACTTC.